This TCR beta chain was observed in a study of cytomegalovirus exposure and HLA in healthy donors (dated by TCRdb to between 2016 and 2019). Regarding the complete study: According to a later analysis, the 110 or so validation repertoires were produced on the same platform as the approximately 620 repertoires of the first cohort. The study aimed to test whether cataloging public T cell receptors could reveal signatures of past pathogen exposure. A separate validation cohort of roughly 130 different subjects was used in addition to the roughly 720-subject first cohort. To predict cytomegalovirus infection status, the study combined high-throughput TCR immunosequencing, statistical association of individual TCRs with disease status, and machine learning. Study-wide findings and limitations: In vitro tests confirmed that three of the cytomegalovirus-associated TCR beta chains recognize cytomegalovirus antigens. In a later analysis, TCRs clustered in the first cohort were found to also tend to co-occur in the 120 or so validation repertoires, with 94% of cluster scores above 0. All 120 or so repertoires were used to score co-occurrence in the validation cohort in a later analysis, because that analysis had no HLA typing for the cohort. It was suggested by the authors that the approach could potentially be generalized to other disease states and immunological phenotypes. In the study, around 150 TCR beta chains were listed as associated with cytomegalovirus. Across donors, most TCR sequences were observed very rarely, whereas some public TCRs were present in many individuals. The classifier was reported to diagnose cytomegalovirus status with high specificity and sensitivity in both the original and validation cohorts.

Libraries were made using the immunoSEQ multiplex PCR assay. The published analysis was carried out like this. A statistical classification framework was built to diagnose cytomegalovirus status from the catalog of TCR beta chain sequences. TCRdb re-hosts the immuneACCESS table, in-frame sequences only. Its copies lack some clones; in the studies checked, an unresolved V gene accounts for under half of them, and the cause for the rest is not known. That table gives V, J and clone size, and the DNA gave D and trimming. Counted in this sample were around 98,000 clones; about 90% of them appeared once. Of the sample, under 6.5% falls within the top ten clones. The donors were included in the validation cohort of 90 to 150 subjects, a group kept apart from the roughly 690-subject first cohort. As to this clone: What this receptor recognizes is not known. No clone much larger than this one lies a single base away; base qualities are absent.

The origin of this receptor is a man between 18 and 29 years old in good health and CMV-seropositive. Specimen: PBMCs.

The sequenced DNA is TGCGCCAGCAGCCCGGGGACAGGGTCGGGCTATGGCTACACCTTC. The encoded protein is CASSPGTGSGYGYTF. The sequence joins TRBV4-3 to TRBJ1-2, and 9 bases in between align with TRBD1. According to the germline V gene, CDR1 reads LGHNA and CDR2 reads YSLEER. Counted from cysteine to phenylalanine, this CDR3 has 15 amino acids. CDR3 DNA is the only sequence kept; it has 45 bases, read in frame from the first base. V lost 4 bases and J lost 4 bases, and the count of bases not matched to a germline gene is 7.